This TCR beta chain was obtained from a study of T cells in tuberculosis. CDR3 size: 17 residues. Trimming took off 2 bases at V and 6 bases at J, with 19 bases between the two ends. Germline-derived CDR1 and CDR2 are KGHSH and LQKENI. Time point given: new active TB diagnosis, blood taken before or within 7 days of starting treatment. Confirmation came from sputum smear and/or culture positivity for M. tuberculosis. On average roughly 92,000 T cells per donor were immunosequenced. Regarding this clone: Its antigen is still unknown.

Study outcomes and limitations: Cases with active tuberculosis were adults, while controls were adolescents. Active tuberculosis TCR-alpha repertoires lay closer to GMM-specific TCRs than IGRA-negative controls, suggesting clonal expansion.

Some clones are missing from TCRdb's copy, which holds only in-frame ones; the method was immunoSEQ multiplex PCR. The sample shows 25,000 to 35,000 clones, about 83% of them seen only once. This sample comprised PBMCs, obtained at tuberculosis diagnosis. The sequence was obtained from an adult with tuberculosis. This sequence joins TRBV18 and TRBJ2-2; D possibly corresponds to TRBD1 (5 bases). CDR3 DNA: TGTGCCAGCTCACCAGTTCTCGAGGTGGGGCTTTCCGGGGAGCTGTTTTTT. This sequence encodes CASSPVLEVGLSGELFF.